The rows below give T cell receptor beta chains drawn from one sample of a study of blood T cell repertoires in COVID-19. The data were produced by immunoSEQ multiplex PCR, yet TCRdb's version contains in-frame clones alone and is incomplete. The repertoire has roughly 200,000 clones, 85% of them found once; the top ten carry approximately 19%. The sequenced sample was PBMCs or T cells enriched from blood (not recorded which). The receptors shown here come from a man aged 40-49 years who had recovered from COVID-19. The CDR3 runs from the conserved cysteine through the conserved F or W. Each record gives: clone size, J gene, V gene, D gene, CDR3 protein, CDR3 DNA. The D gene is left open where the match is weak. The size field is filled for only some rows; it gives once, few, many or a size class.

abundance: -
j_gene: TRBJ1-1
v_gene: TRBV28
d_gene: -
CDR3aa: CASRGGVTEAFF
CDR3nt: TGTGCCAGCAGGGGAGGGGTTACTGAAGCTTTCTTT

abundance: -
j_gene: TRBJ2-3
v_gene: TRBV6-4
d_gene: TRBD2
CDR3aa: CASSAGTSGTDTQYF
CDR3nt: TGTGCCAGCAGTGCAGGGACTAGCGGGACAGATACGCAGTATTTT

abundance: -
j_gene: TRBJ2-5
v_gene: TRBV29-1
d_gene: TRBD1
CDR3aa: CSVTGYGTGVQETQYF
CDR3nt: TGCAGCGTAACGGGCTACGGGACAGGGGTACAAGAGACCCAGTACTTC

abundance: -
j_gene: TRBJ2-7
v_gene: TRBV2
d_gene: -
CDR3aa: CASSDPWPGGYEQYF
CDR3nt: TGTGCCAGCAGTGATCCGTGGCCAGGCGGGTACGAGCAGTACTTC

abundance: -
j_gene: TRBJ2-7
v_gene: TRBV7-2
d_gene: -
CDR3aa: CASSFSGLTTYEQYF
CDR3nt: TGTGCCAGCAGCTTCAGCGGGTTGACGACCTACGAGCAGTACTTC

abundance: -
j_gene: TRBJ1-1
v_gene: TRBV12-3/TRBV12-4
d_gene: -
CDR3aa: CASSQLEGTEAFF
CDR3nt: TGTGCCAGCAGTCAGCTTGAGGGCACTGAAGCTTTCTTT

abundance: -
j_gene: TRBJ1-2
v_gene: TRBV3-1/TRBV3-2
d_gene: -
CDR3aa: CASSLPTDNYGYTF
CDR3nt: TGTGCCAGCAGCCTACCCACAGACAACTATGGCTACACCTTC

abundance: -
j_gene: TRBJ2-7
v_gene: TRBV6-1
d_gene: -
CDR3aa: CASSEGSEQYF
CDR3nt: TGTGCCAGCAGTGAAGGCAGCGAGCAGTACTTC

abundance: -
j_gene: TRBJ2-1
v_gene: TRBV5-1
d_gene: TRBD1
CDR3aa: CASSRPGTGNNEQFF
CDR3nt: TGCGCCAGCAGCCGACCCGGGACAGGAAACAATGAGCAGTTCTTC

abundance: once
j_gene: TRBJ2-1
v_gene: TRBV5-5
d_gene: TRBD2
CDR3aa: CASSLEGLAGGRDEQFF
CDR3nt: TGTGCCAGCAGCTTGGAGGGACTAGCGGGAGGGAGGGATGAGCAGTTCTTC

abundance: -
j_gene: TRBJ1-4
v_gene: TRBV2
d_gene: -
CDR3aa: CASMIGAVPGLFF
CDR3nt: TGTGCCAGCATGATAGGGGCCGTGCCAGGACTGTTTTTT

abundance: once
j_gene: TRBJ2-1
v_gene: TRBV3-1/TRBV3-2
d_gene: TRBD2
CDR3aa: CASSQERLAGNEQFF
CDR3nt: TGTGCCAGCAGCCAAGAGAGACTAGCGGGAAATGAGCAGTTCTTC

abundance: -
j_gene: TRBJ2-1
v_gene: TRBV2
d_gene: TRBD2
CDR3aa: CASRGRLAGAGNEQFF
CDR3nt: TGTGCCAGCAGAGGAAGACTAGCGGGAGCTGGGAATGAGCAGTTCTTC

abundance: -
j_gene: TRBJ2-7
v_gene: TRBV6-2/TRBV6-3
d_gene: -
CDR3aa: CASSLPGSSYEQYF
CDR3nt: TGTGCCAGCAGTCTTCCGGGGAGCTCCTACGAGCAGTACTTC

abundance: -
j_gene: TRBJ2-3
v_gene: TRBV13
d_gene: -
CDR3aa: CASSRYGDTQYF
CDR3nt: TGTGCCAGCAGCCGCTACGGGGATACGCAGTATTTT

abundance: -
j_gene: TRBJ2-1
v_gene: TRBV6-1
d_gene: -
CDR3aa: CASSEPAGLQNNEQFF
CDR3nt: TGTGCCAGCAGTGAACCAGCGGGCCTTCAGAACAATGAGCAGTTCTTC

abundance: -
j_gene: TRBJ1-2
v_gene: TRBV7-9
d_gene: TRBD1
CDR3aa: CASSTNAGQGAFGYTF
CDR3nt: TGTGCCAGCAGCACGAACGCGGGACAGGGGGCATTTGGCTACACCTTC

abundance: few
j_gene: TRBJ1-3
v_gene: TRBV29-1
d_gene: -
CDR3aa: CSVEGPTENVGNTIYF
CDR3nt: TGCAGCGTTGAAGGGCCGACGGAGAATGTGGGAAACACCATATATTTT

abundance: once
j_gene: TRBJ2-5
v_gene: TRBV4-2
d_gene: -
CDR3aa: CASSQGGVETQYF
CDR3nt: TGTGCCAGCAGCCAAGGGGGGGTCGAGACCCAGTACTTC

abundance: -
j_gene: TRBJ2-5
v_gene: TRBV14
d_gene: TRBD1
CDR3aa: CASSRQRQGQETQYF
CDR3nt: TGTGCCAGCAGCCGCCAGAGACAGGGACAAGAGACCCAGTACTTC

abundance: -
j_gene: TRBJ2-2
v_gene: TRBV9
d_gene: TRBD2
CDR3aa: CASSSFGGSNTGELFF
CDR3nt: TGTGCCAGCAGCTCCTTTGGCGGGAGCAACACCGGGGAGCTGTTTTTT

abundance: -
j_gene: TRBJ2-5
v_gene: TRBV7-2
d_gene: -
CDR3aa: CASSNRRVETQYF
CDR3nt: TGTGCCAGCAGCAACCGGAGGGTAGAGACCCAGTACTTC

abundance: -
j_gene: TRBJ2-1
v_gene: TRBV9
d_gene: TRBD2
CDR3aa: CASSPAGGDEQFF
CDR3nt: TGTGCCAGCAGTCCTGCGGGGGGGGATGAGCAGTTCTTC

abundance: -
j_gene: TRBJ1-4
v_gene: TRBV7-3
d_gene: TRBD1
CDR3aa: CASSPGGTGANEKLFF
CDR3nt: TGTGCCAGCAGCCCAGGGGGGACGGGCGCTAATGAAAAACTGTTTTTT

abundance: -
j_gene: TRBJ2-1
v_gene: TRBV7-2
d_gene: TRBD2
CDR3aa: CASSSGLAGRPYNEQFF
CDR3nt: TGTGCCAGCAGCTCCGGACTAGCGGGACGTCCCTACAATGAGCAGTTCTTC

abundance: -
j_gene: TRBJ2-4
v_gene: TRBV28
d_gene: -
CDR3aa: CASGDPNIQYF
CDR3nt: TGTGCCAGCGGAGATCCCAACATTCAGTACTTC

abundance: -
j_gene: TRBJ1-3
v_gene: TRBV3-1/TRBV3-2
d_gene: TRBD1
CDR3aa: CASSRQTGYSGNTIYF
CDR3nt: TGTGCCAGCAGCCGACAGACAGGGTACTCTGGAAACACCATATATTTT

abundance: few
j_gene: TRBJ1-6
v_gene: TRBV13
d_gene: TRBD1
CDR3aa: CASSADRGRSPLHF
CDR3nt: TGTGCCAGCAGCGCGGACAGGGGGCGGTCACCCCTCCACTTT

abundance: many
j_gene: TRBJ1-5
v_gene: TRBV2
d_gene: -
CDR3aa: CASRGGSGGPQHF
CDR3nt: TGTGCCAGCAGAGGAGGCTCGGGAGGGCCCCAGCATTTT

abundance: once
j_gene: TRBJ2-5
v_gene: TRBV5-1
d_gene: TRBD1
CDR3aa: CASSRGTAQETQYF
CDR3nt: TGCGCCAGCAGCCGTGGGACAGCCCAAGAGACCCAGTACTTC

abundance: -
j_gene: TRBJ1-2
v_gene: TRBV4-1
d_gene: TRBD1
CDR3aa: CASSQVGQTYGYTF
CDR3nt: TGCGCCAGCAGCCAGGTGGGACAGACCTATGGCTACACCTTC

abundance: -
j_gene: TRBJ1-1
v_gene: TRBV28
d_gene: TRBD1
CDR3aa: CASSLVGQATEAFF
CDR3nt: TGTGCCAGCAGTTTAGTGGGACAGGCCACTGAAGCTTTCTTT

abundance: -
j_gene: TRBJ2-7
v_gene: TRBV12-3/TRBV12-4
d_gene: -
CDR3aa: CASSLGSSYEQYF
CDR3nt: TGTGCCAGCAGTTTGGGCAGCTCCTACGAGCAGTACTTC

abundance: -
j_gene: TRBJ2-1
v_gene: TRBV4-2
d_gene: -
CDR3aa: CASSQESTGSGDNEQFF
CDR3nt: TGTGCCAGCAGCCAAGAAAGTACCGGATCGGGTGACAATGAGCAGTTCTTC

abundance: -
j_gene: TRBJ1-1
v_gene: TRBV2
d_gene: -
CDR3aa: CASSETWRRTEAFF
CDR3nt: TGTGCCAGCAGTGAAACCTGGCGGCGGACTGAAGCTTTCTTT

abundance: once
j_gene: TRBJ1-6
v_gene: TRBV11-2
d_gene: -
CDR3aa: CASSAAAGHNSPLHF
CDR3nt: TGTGCCAGCAGCGCCGCCGCGGGGCATAATTCACCCCTCCACTTT

abundance: -
j_gene: TRBJ1-3
v_gene: TRBV7-2
d_gene: -
CDR3aa: CASSLAGGVGGNTIYF
CDR3nt: TGTGCCAGCAGCTTAGCAGGGGGAGTCGGAGGAAACACCATATATTTT

abundance: -
j_gene: TRBJ1-1
v_gene: TRBV20-1
d_gene: -
CDR3aa: CSASRQGGTMNTEAFF
CDR3nt: TGCAGTGCTAGTCGTCAGGGTGGAACCATGAACACTGAAGCTTTCTTT

abundance: -
j_gene: TRBJ2-7
v_gene: TRBV6-5
d_gene: TRBD2
CDR3aa: CASSYSVGGIYEQYF
CDR3nt: TGTGCCAGCAGTTATTCGGTGGGAGGGATTTACGAGCAGTACTTC

abundance: -
j_gene: TRBJ1-1
v_gene: TRBV11-2
d_gene: -
CDR3aa: CASSSIQGWIEAFF
CDR3nt: TGTGCCAGCAGCTCCATCCAGGGGTGGATTGAAGCTTTCTTT

abundance: -
j_gene: TRBJ2-1
v_gene: TRBV6-5
d_gene: TRBD1
CDR3aa: CASSYSGQPYNEQFF
CDR3nt: TGTGCCAGCAGTTACTCGGGACAGCCTTACAATGAGCAGTTCTTC

abundance: -
j_gene: TRBJ2-1
v_gene: TRBV5-8
d_gene: TRBD2
CDR3aa: CASSLGLAGWSYNEQFF
CDR3nt: TGTGCCAGCAGCTTAGGACTAGCGGGCTGGTCCTACAATGAGCAGTTCTTC

abundance: -
j_gene: TRBJ2-7
v_gene: TRBV9
d_gene: TRBD1
CDR3aa: CASSVGQGPYEQYF
CDR3nt: TGTGCCAGCAGCGTAGGACAGGGGCCCTACGAGCAGTACTTC

abundance: -
j_gene: TRBJ1-2
v_gene: TRBV5-1
d_gene: -
CDR3aa: CASSLTGANYGYTF
CDR3nt: TGCGCCAGCAGCTTGACGGGAGCTAACTATGGCTACACCTTC

abundance: -
j_gene: TRBJ1-5
v_gene: TRBV5-5
d_gene: TRBD1
CDR3aa: CASSLATGTGNQPQHF
CDR3nt: TGTGCCAGCAGCTTGGCGACCGGGACAGGAAATCAGCCCCAGCATTTT

abundance: once
j_gene: TRBJ1-1
v_gene: TRBV5-1
d_gene: -
CDR3aa: CASSSGLNTEAFF
CDR3nt: TGCGCCAGCAGTTCGGGGTTGAACACTGAAGCTTTCTTT

abundance: -
j_gene: TRBJ1-3
v_gene: TRBV11-2
d_gene: -
CDR3aa: CASSLGLSSGNTIYF
CDR3nt: TGTGCCAGCAGCTTAGGACTGAGCTCTGGAAACACCATATATTTT

abundance: -
j_gene: TRBJ2-7
v_gene: TRBV19
d_gene: TRBD2
CDR3aa: CASSEVAGSPYEQYF
CDR3nt: TGTGCCAGTAGTGAAGTAGCGGGATCCCCCTACGAGCAGTACTTC

abundance: -
j_gene: TRBJ2-5
v_gene: TRBV27
d_gene: -
CDR3aa: CASGSAGMETQYF
CDR3nt: TGTGCCAGCGGGTCGGCAGGGATGGAGACCCAGTACTTC

abundance: -
j_gene: TRBJ2-5
v_gene: TRBV4-1
d_gene: -
CDR3aa: CASSQDPLGGQETQYF
CDR3nt: TGCGCCAGCAGCCAAGACCCCCTCGGGGGCCAAGAGACCCAGTACTTC

abundance: -
j_gene: TRBJ2-5
v_gene: TRBV6-5
d_gene: -
CDR3aa: CASSYSYQGQETQYF
CDR3nt: TGTGCCAGCAGTTACTCATATCAGGGCCAAGAGACCCAGTACTTC

abundance: -
j_gene: TRBJ2-2
v_gene: TRBV9
d_gene: TRBD2
CDR3aa: CASSVGTSGTGELFF
CDR3nt: TGTGCCAGCAGCGTAGGGACTAGCGGAACCGGGGAGCTGTTTTTT

abundance: -
j_gene: TRBJ1-1
v_gene: TRBV19
d_gene: -
CDR3aa: CASGEGSGTEAFF
CDR3nt: TGTGCCAGTGGGGAGGGGTCTGGGACTGAAGCTTTCTTT

abundance: few
j_gene: TRBJ2-1
v_gene: TRBV18
d_gene: TRBD1
CDR3aa: CASSPGQGSSNEQFF
CDR3nt: TGTGCCAGCTCACCCGGACAGGGGTCGTCCAATGAGCAGTTCTTC

abundance: -
j_gene: TRBJ2-7
v_gene: TRBV21-1
d_gene: -
CDR3aa: CASSKPSAGESYEQYF
CDR3nt: TGTGCCAGCAGCAAACCGAGCGCGGGAGAGTCCTACGAGCAGTACTTC

abundance: -
j_gene: TRBJ1-5
v_gene: TRBV13
d_gene: TRBD1
CDR3aa: CASSLGVGQGYQPQHF
CDR3nt: TGTGCCAGCAGCTTAGGGGTAGGACAGGGCTATCAGCCCCAGCATTTT

abundance: once
j_gene: TRBJ2-2
v_gene: TRBV4-3
d_gene: -
CDR3aa: CASSRTIWGPGTGELFF
CDR3nt: TGCGCCAGCAGCCGCACTATATGGGGGCCCGGCACCGGGGAGCTGTTTTTT

abundance: once
j_gene: TRBJ2-3
v_gene: TRBV3-1/TRBV3-2
d_gene: -
CDR3aa: CASSHQVGGLSSDTQYF
CDR3nt: TGTGCCAGCAGCCACCAGGTTGGGGGCCTGAGCTCAGATACGCAGTATTTT

abundance: -
j_gene: TRBJ1-5
v_gene: TRBV6-5
d_gene: TRBD1
CDR3aa: CASSTDRGIKPQHF
CDR3nt: TGTGCCAGCAGTACGGACAGGGGGATTAAGCCCCAGCATTTT